A selection of T cell receptor beta chains follows, all from one sample in a study of CD4+ T cells in melanoma. The protocol was immunoSEQ multiplex PCR, while the TCRdb copy is restricted to in-frame clones and leaves out a portion. The profile shows over 3,000 clones, over 60% of them singletons. Sample: cells from a culture (not recorded whether cultured in vitro). The origin of the receptors is a human donor with melanoma. The CDR3 runs from the conserved cysteine through the conserved F or W. A D gene is named only where the DNA matches it firmly. Size values are once, few and many counts, or a class for expanded clones, and some rows have none.

J gene	D gene	V gene	clone size	CDR3 DNA	CDR3 protein
TRBJ2-1	.	TRBV9	.	TGTGCCAGCAGCGTAGAGGTAGTGGGGAATGAGCAGTTCTTC	CASSVEVVGNEQFF
TRBJ1-1	.	TRBV7-3	.	TGTGCCAGCAGCTTGTGGGGGCTCACTGAAGCTTTCTTT	CASSLWGLTEAFF
TRBJ2-2	.	TRBV19	.	TGTGCCAGTAGTGCAGGGCCGGCCGGGGAGCTGTTTTTT	CASSAGPAGELFF
TRBJ2-7	.	TRBV27	large	TGTGCCAGCAGTCCAACCAGGGTAACCTACGAGCAGTACTTC	CASSPTRVTYEQYF
TRBJ2-7	TRBD1	TRBV7-3	.	TGTGCCAGCAGCTCGACAGGGAATCCCTACGAGCAGTACTTC	CASSSTGNPYEQYF
TRBJ2-3	.	TRBV27	few	TGTGCCAGCAGTTTATCGGGGCGCGATACGCAGTATTTT	CASSLSGRDTQYF
TRBJ1-1	.	TRBV5-6	.	TGTGCCAGCAGCTTGGGTAGGGTCAGGGCTTCCGCTGAAGCTTTCTTT	CASSLGRVRASAEAFF
TRBJ2-1	.	TRBV27	.	TGTGCCAGCAGTTTTAGGAACAATGAGCAGTTCTTC	CASSFRNNEQFF
TRBJ1-5	.	TRBV5-8	.	TGTGCCAGCAGCCAAGACGGGGGATATCAGCCCCAGCATTTT	CASSQDGGYQPQHF
TRBJ2-1	.	TRBV19	once	TGTGCCAGTAGTATAGACAGGGACTCGGTCCGGAACAATGAGCAGTTCTTC	CASSIDRDSVRNNEQFF
TRBJ2-5	.	TRBV19	.	TGTGCCAGTAGGGCGCGGGAGACCCAGTACTTC	CASRARETQYF
TRBJ2-7	TRBD2	TRBV7-2	few	TGTGCCAGCAGCCCCCCTGGACTAGCGGTGACCTACGAGCAGTACTTC	CASSPPGLAVTYEQYF
TRBJ2-5	TRBD2	TRBV15	.	TGTGCCACCAGCCCCTTGCTAGCGGGCCAAGAGACCCAGTACTTC	CATSPLLAGQETQYF
TRBJ1-1	.	TRBV13	.	TGTGCCAGCAGCTTATCGGGGAACACTGAAGCTTTCTTT	CASSLSGNTEAFF
TRBJ1-3	.	TRBV4-3	.	TGCGCCAGCAGCCAAGATCGAGACAGGCCAAGCATATATTTT	CASSQDRDRPSIYF
TRBJ2-1	.	TRBV11-3	.	TGTGCCAGCAGCCCGAGCTCCTACAATGAGCAGTTCTTC	CASSPSSYNEQFF
TRBJ1-5	TRBD1	TRBV27	medium-sized	TGTGCCAGCAGTCCACAGGGGGCGGGTGGGTCCCAGCATTTT	CASSPQGAGGSQHF
TRBJ2-1	.	TRBV19	medium-sized	TGTGCCAGTAAGGGGTACAATGAGCAGTTCTTC	CASKGYNEQFF
TRBJ2-3	TRBD2	TRBV7-9	.	TGTGCCAGCAGCCCTGCTAGCGGGGGGGGATTCGGCACAGATACGCAGTATTTT	CASSPASGGGFGTDTQYF
TRBJ2-1	.	TRBV7-9	.	TGTGCCAGCCACGCCTACAATGAGCAGTTCTTC	CASHAYNEQFF
TRBJ2-3	TRBD1	TRBV19	.	TGTGCCAGTAGTACCTCGGGACAGCCTACAGATACGCAGTATTTT	CASSTSGQPTDTQYF
TRBJ1-5	.	TRBV27	once	TGTGCCAGCAGTAGGACTGCTTATCAGCCCCAGCATTTT	CASSRTAYQPQHF
TRBJ1-2	.	TRBV6-4	.	TGTGCCAGCAGCCCATCAGGGACCAACTATGGCTACACCTTC	CASSPSGTNYGYTF
TRBJ2-3	.	TRBV6-1	once	.	CASSSSDSSTDTQYF
TRBJ1-6	.	TRBV5-4	.	TGTGCCAGCAGCTTGGAGGGACCAGGTTCACCCCTCCACTTT	CASSLEGPGSPLHF
TRBJ1-2	.	TRBV5-5	few	TGTGCCAGCAGATGGACCGGGCGTCACTATGGCTACACCTTC	CASRWTGRHYGYTF
TRBJ1-1	.	TRBV5-1	.	TGCGCCAGCAGGTTGGGAGACGATTTGAACACTGAAGCTTTCTTT	CASRLGDDLNTEAFF
TRBJ2-5	.	TRBV6-5	few	TGTGCCAGCAGTTACCGACACCCTGGTGGCCAAGAGACCCAGTACTTC	CASSYRHPGGQETQYF
TRBJ1-1	.	TRBV6-4	.	TGTGCCAGCAGTCGGGCAACTGAAGCTTTCTTT	CASSRATEAFF
TRBJ1-1	.	TRBV10-2	.	TGCGCCAGCAGAGGTCAGGGGAACACTGAAGCTTTCTTT	CASRGQGNTEAFF
TRBJ2-7	.	TRBV7-9	.	TGTGCCAGCAGCGAAGACAGGAAATACTACGAGCAGTACTTC	CASSEDRKYYEQYF
TRBJ2-1	.	TRBV27	.	TGTGCCAGCAGTTTACTGTTCGGGACCGTGGTGGGTGGCAATGAGCAGTTCTTC	CASSLLFGTVVGGNEQFF
TRBJ1-1	.	TRBV10-1	.	TGCGCCAGCAGTGAGTCGGTAGGGAGCACTGAAGCTTTCTTT	CASSESVGSTEAFF
TRBJ1-2	.	TRBV5-1	.	TGCGCCAGCAGCTTGACCGAGGGGGATGGCTACACCTTC	CASSLTEGDGYTF
TRBJ1-2	.	TRBV5-1	.	TGCGCCAGCCAACCCGGGGGAACCTATGGCTACACCTTC	CASQPGGTYGYTF
TRBJ2-2	.	TRBV19	medium-sized	TGTGCCAGTAGTATAGATAGGGGACGTAAGATCACCGGGGAGCTGTTTTTT	CASSIDRGRKITGELFF
TRBJ2-1	TRBD1	TRBV19	.	TGTGCCAGTAGTATATCGTCGGGACAGTACAATGAGCAGTTCTTC	CASSISSGQYNEQFF
TRBJ2-1	.	TRBV7-3	.	TGTGCCAGCAGCTTATATGCCCGTGGTACAGGGACCTCCTACAATGAGCAGTTCTTC	CASSLYARGTGTSYNEQFF
TRBJ1-2	.	TRBV6-5	.	TGTGCCAGCAGTTACTCGGGGGCCGGGGATGGCTACACCTTC	CASSYSGAGDGYTF
TRBJ2-7	.	TRBV30	.	TGTGCCTGGAGTAGGTTTGAGGGGGTGTACGAGCAGTACTTC	CAWSRFEGVYEQYF
TRBJ1-1	TRBD1	TRBV5-1	once	TGCGCCAGCAGCTTGGGGACAGGGCCTAACACTGAAGCTTTCTTT	CASSLGTGPNTEAFF
TRBJ2-7	.	TRBV27	few	TGTGCCAGCAGTTTTACAGGGTCCGAGCAGTACTTC	CASSFTGSEQYF
TRBJ1-2	.	TRBV6-5	.	TGTGCCAGCGGTCGGTCTCCTGGCTATGGCTACACCTTC	CASGRSPGYGYTF
TRBJ2-7	.	TRBV7-8	.	TGTGCCAGCAGCCACCGAACCTACGAGCAGTACTTC	CASSHRTYEQYF
TRBJ2-1	.	TRBV9	.	TGTGCCAGCAGCGTAGTCACAGCAGCTGAGCAGTTCTTC	CASSVVTAAEQFF
TRBJ2-1	TRBD1	TRBV7-9	.	TGTGCCAGCAGCTTAGAGGGGGCTCATGAGCAGTTCTTC	CASSLEGAHEQFF
TRBJ2-1	TRBD2	TRBV29-1	.	TGCAGCATTGATCCTAGCGGGGCGGGCAATGAGCAGTTCTTC	CSIDPSGAGNEQFF
TRBJ1-2	.	TRBV5-6	.	TGTGCCAGCAGCTTAGCCCCCCCCTATGGCTACACCTTC	CASSLAPPYGYTF